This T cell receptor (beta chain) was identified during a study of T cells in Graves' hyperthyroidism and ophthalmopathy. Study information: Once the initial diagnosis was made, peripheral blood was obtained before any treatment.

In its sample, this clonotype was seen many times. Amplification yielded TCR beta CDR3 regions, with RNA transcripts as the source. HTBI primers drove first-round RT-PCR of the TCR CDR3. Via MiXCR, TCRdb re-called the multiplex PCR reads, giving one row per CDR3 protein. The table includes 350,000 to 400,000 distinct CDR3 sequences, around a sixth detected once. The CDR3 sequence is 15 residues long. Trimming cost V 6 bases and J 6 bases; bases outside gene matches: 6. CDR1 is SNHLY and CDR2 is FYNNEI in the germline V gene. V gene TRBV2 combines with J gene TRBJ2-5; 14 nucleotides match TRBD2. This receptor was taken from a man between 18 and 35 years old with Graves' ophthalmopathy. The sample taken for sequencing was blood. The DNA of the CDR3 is TGTGCCAGCAGGGGGACTAGCGGGGGTACCAAGACCCAGTACTTC. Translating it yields CASRGTSGGTKTQYF.